One sample yielded the 12 T cell receptor beta chains listed below, sequenced in a study of T-cell reconstitution after alpha-beta-depleted transplantation in children. Preparation of the TCRbeta library involved a method that used unique molecular identifiers. TCRdb reprocessed the PCR reads via MiXCR and lists one record per CDR3 protein. This table has some 500,000 distinct CDR3 sequences, around a third appearing once. The sample in question was PBMCs from the stem cell graft donor, obtained from the stem cell graft. The receptors here all came from a human donor who donated a stem cell graft to a child with aplastic anemia.

The rearrangement links TRBV7-2 to TRBJ1-6; 8 positions agree with TRBD1. The germline V gene has CDR1 SGHTA and CDR2 FQGNSA. The trim removed 4 bases at V and 12 bases at J, leaving 8 bases unmatched. The CDR3 is 14 amino acids. As DNA, the CDR3 is TGTGCCAGCAGCTCCGGGACAGGAGGGGTACCCCTCCACTTT. This translates into CASSSGTGGVPLHF. Supplemented by reference TRBV7-2 and TRBJ1-6, the full variable domain reads GAGVSQSPSNKVTEKGKDVELRCDPISGHTALYWYRQSLGQGLEFLIYFQGNSAPDKSGLPSDRFSAERTGGSVSTLTIQRTQQEDSAVYLCASSSGTGGVPLHFGNGTRLTVT.

This clonotype was found a few times. In DNA, the CDR3 is TGCGCCAGCAGCCAAGGACAGGGGCCGACAGATACGCAGTATTTT. Its translation is CASSQGQGPTDTQYF. The chain is built from TRBV5-1 and TRBJ2-3; 9 bases are shared with TRBD1. Trimming cost V 4 bases and J 3 bases; bases outside gene matches: 6. Germline values: CDR1 SGHRS, CDR2 YFSETQ. The CDR3 totals 15 residues.

The chain has TRBV6-1 and TRBJ2-4, with 9 nucleotides matching TRBD1. V shed 7 bases and J 7 bases; nucleotides not matched to a gene: 8. The length of the CDR3 is 14 residues. The germline CDR1 and CDR2 sequences are MNHNS and SASEGT. The CDR3 coding sequence is TGTGCCAGCACCACAGGGGGCGCGCGGAACATTCAGTACTTC. Translated: CASTTGGARNIQYF.

The rearrangement links TRBV29-1 to TRBJ2-5; tentatively, D is TRBD2 (6 bases). V shed 4 bases and J shed 2 bases, with 11 bases lying between them. This CDR3 region has 13 residues. Germline CDR1 and CDR2: SQVTM and ANQGSEA. CDR3 amino acids: CSVGGAMQETQYF. The CDR3 coding sequence is TGCAGCGTTGGCGGGGCGATGCAAGAGACCCAGTACTTC.

The rearrangement uses TRBV6-1 and TRBJ2-7; 9 bases agree with TRBD1. Germline V gene sequence: CDR1 MNHNS, CDR2 SASEGT. J gave up 2 bases and V 6 bases, and 5 bases lay outside the gene matches. The CDR3 runs to 14 residues. For the CDR3, the DNA is TGTGCCAGCAGGGACAGGGGCCGGACCTACGAGCAGTACGTC. Encoded protein: CASRDRGRTYEQYV.

The sample holds a few counts of this clonotype. This chain uses TRBV29-1 with TRBJ1-2; D is unclear. Looked up from germline, CDR1 is SQVTM and CDR2 is ANQGSEA. The CDR3 is 10 residues long. V was trimmed by 5 bases and J by 5 bases, leaving 6 bases between them. CDR3 residues: CSVLSYGYTF. The CDR3 DNA reads TGCAGCGTTCTTAGTTATGGCTACACCTTC.

DNA of the CDR3: TGCGCCAGCCGTTCAGACAGGGACACTGAAGCTTTCTTT. The encoded protein is CASRSDRDTEAFF. The gene calls are TRBV5-1 and TRBJ1-1; 7 bases match TRBD1. V was pared by 7 bases and J by 3 bases, with 6 bases of the junction left unmatched. Germline V gives CDR1 SGHRS, CDR2 YFSETQ. This CDR3 spans 13 amino acids.

The CDR3 nucleotides read TGCAGTGCTAGAGGCGTTAGCACAGATACGCAGTATTTT. It is translated as CSARGVSTDTQYF. The chain has TRBV20-1 and TRBJ2-3; no definite D call. Germline CDR1 DFQATT, CDR2 SNEGSKA (reference sequence). V dropped 1 base and J dropped 0 bases, with 5 bases sitting between them. This CDR3 spans 13 amino acids.

The V call is TRBV4-2, the J call TRBJ2-3, with 16 bases aligning to TRBD2. Per germline, CDR1 LGHNA and CDR2 YNFKEQ. This CDR3 spans 19 amino acids. V lost 4 bases to trimming and J lost 1 base; unmatched junction nucleotides: 8. CDR3 DNA: TGTGCCAGCAGCCCGGGACTAGCGGGAGGGCCGGTGGGCACAGATACGCAGTATTTT. Its protein is CASSPGLAGGPVGTDTQYF.

The chain has TRBV12-3 or TRBV12-4 and TRBJ1-2; maybe TRBD1 (5 bases). The V gene lost 6 bases and the J gene lost 1 base, with 12 bases spanning the gap. This CDR3 comprises 14 residues. CDR3 sequence reads: CASSSEGVNYGYTF. The CDR3 coding sequence is TGTGCCAGCAGCTCCGAAGGGGTTAACTATGGCTACACCTTC.

The CDR3 region has the DNA TGCGCCAGCAGCCAAGATGGGGCAGGGACCCCTGAAGCTTTCTTT. This encodes CASSQDGAGTPEAFF. V and J are TRBV4-3 and TRBJ1-1; possibly TRBD1 for D (5 bases). This CDR3 is 15 amino acids long. Germline V gene data show CDR1 as LGHNA and CDR2 as YSLEER. Trimming removed 0 bases from V and 6 bases from J, with 14 bases in between.

V usage is TRBV9 and J usage is TRBJ2-5, with TRBD1 as a possible D gene (6 bases). The CDR3 loop spans 13 amino acids. CDR1 is SGDLS and CDR2 is YYNGEE in the germline V gene. V lost 4 bases to trimming and J lost 5 bases, with 12 bases between them. The DNA of the CDR3 is TGTGCCAGCAGCACAGGGCCGGGGGAGACCCAGTACTTC. Its translation is CASSTGPGETQYF.